Sequencing of this T cell receptor (beta chain) was carried out in a study of cytomegalovirus exposure and HLA in healthy donors (dated by TCRdb to the late 2010s). Broadly, across the study: An earlier analysis of about 530 of the donors reported 276 Gb of sequence data and 117 million unique TCR beta sequences obtained from some 170 million T cells. Around 330 gigabases of sequencing data and approximately 91 million unique TCR sequences made up an early release that covered 500 to 650 HLA-typed donors. Of the roughly 430 genotyped donors, around 81% fell in the genetic ancestry cluster associated with self-reported Caucasian donors. The aim of the study was to test whether cataloging public T cell receptors could identify signatures of past pathogen exposure. The T cell repertoires of several hundred subjects were profiled by immunosequencing and related to cytomegalovirus serostatus. Along with the approximately 600-subject first cohort, a separate validation cohort of over 90 different subjects was used. To predict cytomegalovirus infection status, the study combined high-throughput TCR immunosequencing, statistical association of individual TCRs with disease status, and machine learning. A later analysis re-analyzed previously published TCR beta repertoires from 660 or so donors and added high-resolution HLA genotyping to study TCR occurrence patterns. The later analysis used no new phenotypic data to find candidate immune exposures, relying instead on TCR beta sequences and their occurrence across donors. To decide whether each TCR beta V gene segment behaved as functional or pseudogenic, an earlier analysis of approximately 600 of the donors relied on high-throughput TCR beta sequencing. Donor age, sex, ethnicity and CMV serostatus were compiled together with the repertoire data. A later genetic analysis used genome-wide SNP genotypes for about 60% of the 666 donors, treating that subset as a discovery cohort. All discovery cohort repertoires had been generated using a single sequencing platform. Both class I and class II loci were covered by HLA typing, at four-digit resolution. The number of donors typed differed by locus, with 629-630 for A, B, C, DRB1 and DQB1, 522 for DQA1, 600 to 610 for DPA1, and around 460 for DPB1. About 5 DR-DQ haplotypes were handled as single units for association and clustering, since linkage in the cohort was strong. Among some 410 genotyped donors of the cohort, an average of 235,054 unique TCR beta nucleotide sequences were sequenced per donor, around 18% of them non-productive.

The CDR3 measures 15 amino acids from cysteine to phenylalanine. Kept here is only the CDR3 DNA, which spans 45 bases and is read in frame from base 1. CDR1 and CDR2, per the germline V gene (reference sequence), are SGHNT and YYREEE. V is cut back by 7 bases and J by 3 bases, with 10 bases in the junction unmatched. Comments on this clone: No cognate antigen has been identified for it. Per-base qualities were not stored, and no clone one base away is much larger.

What the research found in general, with its limitations: A later genetic analysis associated a missense DCLRE1C variant with V-gene and J-gene trimming of TCR beta chains, and an independent cohort replicated the association. Because counts were too low, more than 15 rarely observed V segments, including chromosome 9 orphons, were excluded from the earlier analysis of 500 to 700 of the donors. According to the authors, the approach could potentially be generalized to other disease states and immunological phenotypes. Because the 87-base-pair reads could not distinguish some IMGT-functional V segments, including TRBV6-2 and TRBV6-3, those segments were excluded. In an earlier analysis of about 600 of the donors, most TCR beta V segments appeared in productive rearrangements about 90% or about 30% of the time, broadly matching IMGT annotations. In the study, 150 to 200 TCR beta chains were listed as associated with cytomegalovirus. Assigning TCR associations to individual alleles was difficult when HLA alleles, especially DR and DQ, strongly co-occurred. According to a later genetic analysis, donors in an Asian-associated ancestry cluster had fewer N-insertions in productive TCRs than the approximately 670-donor mean. The sequencing pipeline was judged likely to have produced a cluster of highly shared sequence variants as a technical artifact. HLA typing was unavailable for some donors at each locus, so association tests used only the typed subset. In vitro tests confirmed that three of the cytomegalovirus-associated TCR beta chains recognize cytomegalovirus antigens. Immune exposure information for the cohort was limited to CMV serostatus. In a later analysis, around 17,000 TCR beta sequences were associated with specific HLA alleles at a false discovery rate of 0.05. In a later analysis, HLA-associated TCR beta chains were found to be more clonally expanded and to have lower generation probabilities than equally common non-associated chains. Most TCR sequences were observed very rarely across donors, whereas some public TCRs were present in many individuals. Several of the top co-occurrence clusters appeared to be linked to parvovirus B19, influenza, CMV and Epstein-Barr virus, according to a later analysis. Sequencing depth was assumed to be roughly uniform across donors in the presence/absence analyses, though that assumption may not hold. Cytomegalovirus status was reported to be diagnosed by the classifier with high specificity and sensitivity in both the original and validation cohorts. In a later analysis, most CMV-associated TCR beta chains were found to appear HLA-restricted, with HLA associations seemingly driven largely by CMV exposure. In a later analysis, TCR association rates were found to vary across HLA loci, with the most associated TCRs seen for DRB1 alleles and the fewest for HLA-C alleles. A further reported finding was that TCR beta sequences accurately predicted the HLA-A and HLA-B alleles for most subjects in the first cohort. Correlated functional status among segregating V segments might be attributable to linkage disequilibrium, but an unknown experimental factor could not be ruled out. Only TCR beta chains were sequenced in this cohort, and the absence of alpha or paired-chain data limited detectable features.

The method was the immunoSEQ multiplex PCR assay. For the multiplex PCR, a mixture combining 60 forward primers for TCR Vbeta segments and 13 reverse primers for TCR Jbeta segments was used. The CDR3 region of rearranged TCR beta genes was amplified from genomic DNA by a multiplex PCR assay. The amplified TCR beta libraries were sequenced on the Illumina HiSeq System as 87-base-pair reads. Regarding the original processing steps: A later analysis tallied roughly 80 million unique TCR beta chains across the 700 or so repertoires, and approximately 12 million of those chains were shared by two or more donors. Raw reads were error-corrected and collapsed into unique sequences by a nearest-neighbor algorithm in which closely related sequences were merged to remove PCR and sequencing errors. V, D and J gene segments were assigned by aligning CDR3 sequences to IMGT reference sequences. For a sequence to be retained, a match of at least six nucleotides was required to both a V gene segment and a J gene segment. A rearrangement was called productive if the CDR3 had no stop codons and remained in frame with V and J, and every other rearrangement was called non-productive. CDR3 was defined according to IMGT convention as the region running from the second conserved V-encoded cysteine to the conserved J-encoded phenylalanine. Sequences without an unambiguous match to a single V gene segment were excluded from the earlier analysis of several hundred of the donors. In an earlier analysis of 587 of the donors, a V segment was called functional when productive rearrangements were above 56.7%, and segregating when the standard deviation between donors exceeded 5%. To diagnose cytomegalovirus status from the catalog of TCR beta chain sequences, a statistical classification framework was built. A later analysis assigned V and J genes by comparing TCR nucleotide sequences with IMGT/GENE-DB human TR gene sequences. Using the TCRdist pipeline, a later analysis assigned CDR3 sequences along with most-parsimonious VDJ recombination scenarios. In a later analysis, every TCR beta chain was defined by the combination of its CDR3 amino acid sequence and its V-gene family, and reads without a unique V-gene family were dropped. As a way to deal with suspected cross-contamination and a sequencing artifact, a later analysis dropped roughly 600 nucleotide sequences that were highly shared and had low generation probability. In a later analysis, a clonal expansion index was calculated for each public chain from normalized within-repertoire ranks of inferred template counts. A later analysis computed generation probabilities with a VDJ recombination model fitted to out-of-frame rearrangements, and checked the results against IGoR. A later analysis scored TCR-TCR, TCR-HLA and TCR-CMV co-occurrence with hypergeometric tests, applying a repertoire-size bias correction to TCR pairs. A later analysis estimated false discovery rates by permuting HLA or CMV assignments 20 times. In a later analysis, co-occurring TCRs were grouped using DBSCAN, and TCRdist sequence similarity was added for clustering within HLA-allele-positive subsets. Repertoires with fewer than 30,000 or more than 120,000 public chains, plus five repertoires with anomalous nucleotide sharing, were excluded from co-occurrence clustering. What TCRdb holds here is the immuneACCESS table cut down to in-frame rearrangements. Part of the clones is not present; checked against another copy, under half of the missing clones reflect an unresolved V gene, and the others are unexplained. D and trimming were read from the DNA, whereas the V and J calls and clone size are those reported in that table. This sample has over 85,000 clones in its table, and over 65% of those were observed once. The leading ten clones occupy 2.5% to 3% of the sample.

The cohort comprised around 690 healthy bone marrow donors. At the time of sampling, all cohort members were nominally healthy, though unrecorded immune exposures were likely present. The donor was CMV seronegative and was included in the group of 352 seronegative cohort members. A peripheral blood sample was collected from each donor, and TCR beta sequencing was performed on peripheral blood mononuclear cells. The Qiagen DNeasy Blood Extraction Kit was used to extract genomic DNA from the blood cell samples. The sequence joins TRBV5-4 to TRBJ2-1; the junction holds 7 bases that match TRBD1. This sequence originates from a man aged 35 to 55 in good health and CMV-seronegative. Sequenced material: PBMCs. The CDR3 protein: CASALTGESYNEQFF. The DNA is TGTGCCAGCGCGCTTACAGGGGAAAGCTACAATGAGCAGTTCTTC.